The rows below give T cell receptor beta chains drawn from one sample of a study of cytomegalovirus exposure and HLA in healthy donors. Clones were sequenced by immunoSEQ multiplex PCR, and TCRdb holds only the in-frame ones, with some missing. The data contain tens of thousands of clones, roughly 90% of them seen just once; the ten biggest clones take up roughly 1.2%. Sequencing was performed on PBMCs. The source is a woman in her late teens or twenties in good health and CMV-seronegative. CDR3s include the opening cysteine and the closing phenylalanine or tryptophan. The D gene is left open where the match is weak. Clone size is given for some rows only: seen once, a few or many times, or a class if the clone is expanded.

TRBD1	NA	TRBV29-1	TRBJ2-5	TGCAGCGTTGGACAGGGCGGGCAAGAGACCCAGTACTTC	CSVGQGGQETQYF
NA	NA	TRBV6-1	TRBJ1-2	TGTGCCTCCCCAGCCCCAGGACGGACAAACTATGGCTACACCTTC	CASPAPGRTNYGYTF
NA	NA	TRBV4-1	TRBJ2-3	TGCGCCAGCAGCCCCCTTCTCCCCACAGATACGCAGTATTTT	CASSPLLPTDTQYF
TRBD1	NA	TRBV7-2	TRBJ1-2	TGTGCCAGCAGCCCGGGGACAGGGGGCAACTATGGCTACACCTTC	CASSPGTGGNYGYTF
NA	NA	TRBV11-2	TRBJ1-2	TGTGCCAGCAGCCTAGTAAGCAGGGTTGATGGCTACACCTTC	CASSLVSRVDGYTF
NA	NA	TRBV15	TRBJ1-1	TGTGCCACCAGCAGACCTTATTCTGAAGCTTTCTTT	CATSRPYSEAFF
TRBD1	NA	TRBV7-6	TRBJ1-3	TGTGCCAGCAGCGTTAGGCCATCAGACAGGGGCTCTGGAAACACCATATATTTT	CASSVRPSDRGSGNTIYF
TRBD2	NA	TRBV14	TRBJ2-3	TGTGCCAGCAGCCACACTAGCGGGAGTCTCACAGATACGCAGTATTTT	CASSHTSGSLTDTQYF
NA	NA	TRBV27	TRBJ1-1	TGTGCCAGCAGTTTCAAACACGGGTCAATGAACACTGAAGCTTTCTTT	CASSFKHGSMNTEAFF
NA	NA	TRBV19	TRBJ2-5	TGTGCCAGTAGTATAGTAGGTTACAGCAAAGAGACCCAGTACTTC	CASSIVGYSKETQYF
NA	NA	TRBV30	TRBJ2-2	TGTGCCTGGAGTGTATCGTGGGACAAGCCCGGGGAGCTGTTTTTT	CAWSVSWDKPGELFF
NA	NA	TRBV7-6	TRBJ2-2	TGTGCCAGCAGCCCCCGGACTCATAACACCGGGGAGCTGTTTTTT	CASSPRTHNTGELFF
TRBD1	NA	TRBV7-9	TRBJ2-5	TGTGCCAGCAGCCCTACAGGGGGGCGAGAGACCCAGTACTTC	CASSPTGGRETQYF
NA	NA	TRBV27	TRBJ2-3	TGTGCCAGCAGTTTATTCGGAGATACGCAGTATTTT	CASSLFGDTQYF
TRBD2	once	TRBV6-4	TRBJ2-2	TGTGCCAGCAGTGACTCGAAGGCACTAGCGGGGGGGCCTGGCACCGGGGAGCTGTTTTTT	CASSDSKALAGGPGTGELFF
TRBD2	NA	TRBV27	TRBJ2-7	TGTGCCAGCAGCCCAGGACTAGCCTCCGTCGAGCAGTACTTC	CASSPGLASVEQYF
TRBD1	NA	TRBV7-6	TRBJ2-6	TGTGCCAGCAGCCTTGGACAGGCTGCTGGGGCCAACGTCCTGACTTTC	CASSLGQAAGANVLTF
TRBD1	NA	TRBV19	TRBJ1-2	TGTGCCAGTAGTGCACAGGGGACCTATGGCTACACCTTC	CASSAQGTYGYTF
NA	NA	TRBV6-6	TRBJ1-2	TGTGCCAGCATGCGACAGAGAGCTAACTATGGCTACACCTTC	CASMRQRANYGYTF
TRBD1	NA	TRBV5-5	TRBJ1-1	TGTGCCAGCAGCTCGGACAGGGGCACTGAAGCTTTCTTT	CASSSDRGTEAFF
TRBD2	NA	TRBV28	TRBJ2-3	TGTGCCAGCAGTTCGCTAGCGGGGGGCCCCGAATTTCCCGATACGCAGTATTTT	CASSSLAGGPEFPDTQYF
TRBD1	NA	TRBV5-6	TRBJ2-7	TGTGCCAGCACACAGGTGGACAGGGACGGAGAGCAGTACTTC	CASTQVDRDGEQYF
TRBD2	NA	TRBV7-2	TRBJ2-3	TGTGCCAGCAGCGTAACTAGCGGGGGGGCCAAAACAGATACGCAGTATTTT	CASSVTSGGAKTDTQYF
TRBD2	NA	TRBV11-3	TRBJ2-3	TGTGCCAGCAGCGGAGCGGGATTCTCAGATACGCAGTATTTT	CASSGAGFSDTQYF
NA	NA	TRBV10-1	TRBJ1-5	TGCGCCAGCAGTCCGACTGCTTATCAGCCCCAGCATTTT	CASSPTAYQPQHF
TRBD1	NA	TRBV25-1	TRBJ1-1	TGTGCCAGCAGTGATGTGGGGACAGTGACTTTCTTT	CASSDVGTVTFF
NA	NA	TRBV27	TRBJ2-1	TGTGCCAGCAGTCCCCTAGGGGTCAATGAGCAGTTCTTC	CASSPLGVNEQFF
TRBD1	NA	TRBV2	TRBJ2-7	TGTGCCAGCAGGGATACAGGGGGCCCATACGAGCAGTACTTC	CASRDTGGPYEQYF
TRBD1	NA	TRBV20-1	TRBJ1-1	TGCAGTGCAAGGACAGGGGAAGCTTTCTTT	CSARTGEAFF
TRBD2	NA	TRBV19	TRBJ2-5	TGTGCCAGTTCAGGGACTAGCGGGAGGGTTCAAGAGACCCAGTACTTC	CASSGTSGRVQETQYF
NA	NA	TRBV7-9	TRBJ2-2	TGTGCCAGCAGCTCCCAAGGGGTGACTTTCTCCGGGGAGCTGTTTTTT	CASSSQGVTFSGELFF
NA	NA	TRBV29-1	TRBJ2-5	TGCAGCGTGGGGGCCGAAGAGACCCAGTACTTC	CSVGAEETQYF
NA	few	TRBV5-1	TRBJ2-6	TGCGCCAGCAGCGTGACAGACTCTGGGGCCAACGTCCTGACTTTC	CASSVTDSGANVLTF
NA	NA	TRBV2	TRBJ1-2	TGTGCCAGCAGTGTGAGGGGGAACTATGGCTACACCTTC	CASSVRGNYGYTF
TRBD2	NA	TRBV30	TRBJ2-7	TGTGCCTGGAGTGGGGGTAGCGGGAGCTACGAGCAGTACTTC	CAWSGGSGSYEQYF
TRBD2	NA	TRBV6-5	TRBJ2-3	TGTGCCAGCCACCTCGGGGGGGGCACAGATACGCAGTATTTT	CASHLGGGTDTQYF
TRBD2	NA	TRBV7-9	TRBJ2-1	TGTGCCAGCAGCTTATGGGGTGAGGAGGGCGGGAGCTCCAATGAGCAGTTCTTC	CASSLWGEEGGSSNEQFF
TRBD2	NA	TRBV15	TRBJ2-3	TGTGCCACCAGCAGAGGTACTAGCGGTTGGGATACGCAGTATTTT	CATSRGTSGWDTQYF
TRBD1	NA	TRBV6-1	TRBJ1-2	TGTGCCAGCAGCCAAGGGACAGGGATAAGCGGCTACACCTTC	CASSQGTGISGYTF
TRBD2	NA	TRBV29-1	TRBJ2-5	TGCAGCGTCACCGCCGGGACTAGCGGGGCTAGGGAGACCCAGTACTTC	CSVTAGTSGARETQYF
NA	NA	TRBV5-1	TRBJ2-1	TGCGCCAGCAGCTTGGACCCGGACTCCGGCTCCTACAATGAGCAGTTCTTC	CASSLDPDSGSYNEQFF
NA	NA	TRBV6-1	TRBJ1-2	TGTGCCAGCAGCCCCTCGGGGGGCGCTAACTATGGCTACACCTTC	CASSPSGGANYGYTF
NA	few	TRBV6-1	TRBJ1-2	TGTGCCAGCAGTGAAGCGGCGGAGGGAGTTTGGGGCTACACCTTC	CASSEAAEGVWGYTF
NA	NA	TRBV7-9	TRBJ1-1	TGTGCCAGCAGCAGGTCCCCGGGGATGAACACTGAAGCTTTCTTT	CASSRSPGMNTEAFF
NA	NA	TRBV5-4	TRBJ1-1	TGTGCCAGCAGCTTGGTGCGGGGAAACACTGAAGCTTTCTTT	CASSLVRGNTEAFF
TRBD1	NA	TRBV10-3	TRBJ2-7	TGTGCCATCAGTGAGGGACAGGGCTACGAGCAGTACTTC	CAISEGQGYEQYF
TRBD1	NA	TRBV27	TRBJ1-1	TGTGCCAGCAGTTCGGACAGGGTACGAAAAACTGAAGCTTTCTTT	CASSSDRVRKTEAFF
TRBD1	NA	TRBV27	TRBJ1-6	TGTGCCAGCAGTTTATGGGGACAGGGGCTTTCACCCCTCCACTTT	CASSLWGQGLSPLHF
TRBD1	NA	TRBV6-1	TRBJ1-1	TGTGCCAGCAGAGCGTCCAGGGGGCCTTTCACTGAAGCTTTCTTT	CASRASRGPFTEAFF
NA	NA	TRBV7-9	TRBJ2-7	TGTGCCAGCATACCTCCGGGACATCACGAGCAGTACTTC	CASIPPGHHEQYF
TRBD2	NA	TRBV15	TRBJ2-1	TGTGCCACCAGCAGGGCTCTGGGGGGGGGTTACAATGAGCAGTTCTTC	CATSRALGGGYNEQFF
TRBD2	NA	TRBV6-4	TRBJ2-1	TGTGCCAGCAGTGTTTCGGGACTAGCGGAAGAGCAGTTCTTC	CASSVSGLAEEQFF
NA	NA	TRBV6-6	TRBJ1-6	TGTGCCGGTTGCTGGGGGCAAAATTCACCCCTCCACTTT	CAGCWGQNSPLHF
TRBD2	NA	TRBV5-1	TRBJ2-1	TGCGCCAGCAGCCGCTTTAGTGTCCTCGCTACCTCCGGGACTAGCAGCTACAATGAGCAGTTCTTC	CASSRFSVLATSGTSSYNEQFF
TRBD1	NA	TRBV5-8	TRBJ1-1	TGTGCCAGCAGCATTCGCCAGGGGGCTGAAGCTTTCTTT	CASSIRQGAEAFF
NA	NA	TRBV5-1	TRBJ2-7	TGCGCCAGCAGCTTGGGGCAGGGGAGGGACGAGCAGTACTTC	CASSLGQGRDEQYF
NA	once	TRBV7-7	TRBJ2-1	TGTGCCAGCAGCTTAGGGGCGCACAATGAGCAGTTCTTC	CASSLGAHNEQFF
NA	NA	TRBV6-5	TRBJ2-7	TGTGCCAGCAGTGCCGGGTCCTATACCGCCTACGAGCAGTACTTC	CASSAGSYTAYEQYF
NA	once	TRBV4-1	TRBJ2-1	TGCGCCAGCAGCCAAGATCTAAGGGGCGAGGCGCAGTTCTTC	CASSQDLRGEAQFF